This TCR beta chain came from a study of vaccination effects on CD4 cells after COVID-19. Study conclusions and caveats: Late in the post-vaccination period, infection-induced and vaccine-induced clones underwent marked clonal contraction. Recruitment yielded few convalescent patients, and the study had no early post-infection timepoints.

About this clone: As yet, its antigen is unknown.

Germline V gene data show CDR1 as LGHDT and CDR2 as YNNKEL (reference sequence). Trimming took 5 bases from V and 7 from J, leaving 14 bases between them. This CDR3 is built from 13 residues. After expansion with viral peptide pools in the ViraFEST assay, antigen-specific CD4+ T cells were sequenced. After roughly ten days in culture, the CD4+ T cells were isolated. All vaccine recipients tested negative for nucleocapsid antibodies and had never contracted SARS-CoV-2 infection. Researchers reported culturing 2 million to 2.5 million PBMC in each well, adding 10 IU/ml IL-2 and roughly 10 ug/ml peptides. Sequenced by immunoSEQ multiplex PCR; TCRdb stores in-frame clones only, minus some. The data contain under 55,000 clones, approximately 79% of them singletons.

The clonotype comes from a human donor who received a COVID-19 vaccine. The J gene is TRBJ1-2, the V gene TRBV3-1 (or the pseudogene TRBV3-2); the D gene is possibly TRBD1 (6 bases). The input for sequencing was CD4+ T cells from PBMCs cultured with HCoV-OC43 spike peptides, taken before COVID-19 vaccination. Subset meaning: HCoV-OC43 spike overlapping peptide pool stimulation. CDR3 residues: CASSDNRVCGYTF. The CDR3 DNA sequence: TGTGCCAGCAGCGATAACAGGGTTTGTGGCTACACCTTC.